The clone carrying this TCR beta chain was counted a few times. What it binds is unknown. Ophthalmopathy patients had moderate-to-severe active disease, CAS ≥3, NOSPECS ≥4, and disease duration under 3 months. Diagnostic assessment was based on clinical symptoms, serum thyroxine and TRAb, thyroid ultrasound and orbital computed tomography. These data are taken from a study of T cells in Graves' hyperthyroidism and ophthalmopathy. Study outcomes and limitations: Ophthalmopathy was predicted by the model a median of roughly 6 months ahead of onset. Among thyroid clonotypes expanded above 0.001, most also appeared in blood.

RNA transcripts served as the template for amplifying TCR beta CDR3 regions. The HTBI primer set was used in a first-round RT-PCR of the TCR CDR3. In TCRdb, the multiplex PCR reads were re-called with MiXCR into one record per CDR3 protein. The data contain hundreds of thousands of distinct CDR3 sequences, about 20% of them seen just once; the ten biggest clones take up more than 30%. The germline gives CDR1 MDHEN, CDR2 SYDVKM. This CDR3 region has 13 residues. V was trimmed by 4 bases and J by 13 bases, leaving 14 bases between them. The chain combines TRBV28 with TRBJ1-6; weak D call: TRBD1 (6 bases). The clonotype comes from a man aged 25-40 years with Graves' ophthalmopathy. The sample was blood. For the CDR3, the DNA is TGTGCCAGCAGTTCCTCGGAGGGGGGGCCCCTCCACTTT. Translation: CASSSSEGGPLHF.